The rows below give T cell receptor beta chains drawn from one sample of a study of response to subunit inactivated influenza vaccine. Each CDR3 protein gets one entry after TCRdb re-called the RT-PCR reads with MiXCR. Of 250,000 to 350,000 distinct CDR3 sequences in the sample, 20% to 25% are singletons; the top ten hold 9% to 12%. The sequenced sample was PBMCs from blood, obtained approximately 20 months after vaccination. The source is a man between 50 and 75 years old who received an inactivated influenza vaccine. CDR3s include the opening cysteine and the closing phenylalanine or tryptophan. Fields, in order: CDR3 protein, CDR3 DNA, D gene, clone size, J gene, V gene. The D gene is left open where the match is weak. Only some rows state a clone size, as once, few, many or a class for expanded clones.

CASSPFMGEAYNEQFF,TGTGCCAGCAGCCCGTTTATGGGGGAGGCCTACAATGAGCAGTTCTTC,.,.,TRBJ2-1,TRBV4-2
CASSGTVGNSPLHF,TGCGCCAGCAGCGGGACGGTGGGTAATTCACCCCTCCACTTT,.,many,TRBJ1-6,TRBV5-1
CSPSGTGGYVDTEAFF,TGCAGTCCGAGCGGGACAGGGGGCTATGTCGACACTGAAGCTTTCTTT,TRBD1,few,TRBJ1-1,TRBV20-1
CAISESGAGQWERYGYTF,TGTGCCATCAGTGAGTCGGGGGCCGGCCAGTGGGAACGATATGGCTACACCTTC,.,many,TRBJ1-2,TRBV10-3
CASSLGKNTEAFF,TGTGCCAGCAGTTTAGGTAAGAACACTGAAGCTTTCTTT,.,many,TRBJ1-1,TRBV12-3/TRBV12-4
CASSLNRVNQPQHF,TGTGCCAGCAGTTTGAACAGGGTGAATCAGCCCCAGCATTTT,.,.,TRBJ1-5,TRBV12-3/TRBV12-4
CASSPGLVTYLGEQYF,TGTGCCAGCAGTCCCGGACTAGTCACCTACTTAGGCGAGCAGTACTTC,TRBD2,.,TRBJ2-7,TRBV28
CASSEVQGGNQPQHF,TGTGCCAGCAGTGAGGTACAGGGGGGAAATCAGCCCCAGCATTTT,TRBD1,many,TRBJ1-5,TRBV6-1
CSASDPGLAGYTDTQYF,TGCAGTGCTTCGGACCCCGGACTAGCGGGGTACACAGATACGCAGTATTTT,TRBD2,.,TRBJ2-3,TRBV20-1
CASSFSGNSGNTIYF,TGTGCCAGCAGTTTTTCAGGGAATTCCGGAAACACCATATATTTT,.,few,TRBJ1-3,TRBV27
CASSFGGRWNTEAFF,TGTGCCAGCAGTTTTGGGGGGCGTTGGAACACTGAAGCTTTCTTT,.,.,TRBJ1-1,TRBV12-3/TRBV12-4
CSAQVGTVGYEQYF,TGCAGTGCCCAGGTCGGGACAGTTGGCTACGAGCAGTACTTC,TRBD1,.,TRBJ2-7,TRBV20-1
CSVATTSGRVTQYF,TGCAGCGTTGCCACAACTAGCGGGAGGGTTACGCAGTATTTT,TRBD2,.,TRBJ2-3,TRBV29-1
CASSTPGPKAELAEAFF,TGTGCCAGCTCCACCCCGGGGCCGAAGGCCGAACTTGCCGAAGCTTTCTTT,.,few,TRBJ1-1,TRBV25-1
CASSDRGRDYGYTF,TGTGCCAGCAGTGATAGGGGGCGCGACTATGGCTACACCTTC,TRBD1,few,TRBJ1-2,TRBV25-1
CASSPRQGDQPQHF,TGTGCCAGCTCACCTCGACAGGGGGATCAGCCCCAGCATTTT,TRBD1,few,TRBJ1-5,TRBV18
CASSLGWTTNSPLHF,TGTGCCAGCAGCTTAGGATGGACTACCAATTCACCCCTCCACTTT,.,few,TRBJ1-6,TRBV7-2
CASSRQSPRETQYF,TGTGCCAGCAGCCGACAGAGCCCGAGGGAGACCCAGTACTTC,.,few,TRBJ2-5,TRBV2
CATSRVGSGRNQPQHF,TGTGCCACCAGCAGAGTCGGTTCCGGCAGGAATCAGCCCCAGCATTTT,.,many,TRBJ1-5,TRBV15
CASSEIGGSAYEQYF,TGTGCCAGCAGTGAAATTGGAGGGAGTGCTTACGAGCAGTACTTC,.,.,TRBJ2-7,TRBV6-1
CASSLAGQAVKTQYF,TGTGCCAGCAGCTTAGCTGGACAGGCTGTGAAGACCCAGTACTTC,TRBD1,.,TRBJ2-5,TRBV7-9
CSAVGTAGEDTQYF,TGCAGCGCCGTGGGGACAGCGGGCGAAGATACGCAGTATTTT,.,.,TRBJ2-3,TRBV29-1
CASSQVKGLVYGYTF,TGCGCCAGCAGCCAAGTGAAGGGGCTGGTCTATGGCTACACCTTC,.,few,TRBJ1-2,TRBV4-1
CASSKLRATGESNQPQHF,TGTGCCAGCAGCAAACTAAGGGCGACAGGGGAAAGCAATCAGCCCCAGCATTTT,.,.,TRBJ1-5,TRBV21-1
CASSEVTGGRDGYTF,TGTGCCAGCAGTGAAGTAACAGGGGGCAGGGATGGCTACACCTTC,TRBD1,.,TRBJ1-2,TRBV25-1
CSAVDGGGSNEKLFF,TGCAGTGCCGTTGACGGGGGAGGGTCTAATGAAAAACTGTTTTTT,.,.,TRBJ1-4,TRBV20-1
CASSLLTSAFSYNEQFF,TGTGCCAGCAGCCTTCTCACTAGCGCCTTCTCCTACAATGAGCAGTTCTTC,TRBD2,.,TRBJ2-1,TRBV5-6
CAWTPRGRVSNQPQHF,TGTGCCTGGACCCCCCGTGGCAGGGTTAGCAATCAGCCCCAGCATTTT,.,.,TRBJ1-5,TRBV30
CASSQVGGTAVPDTQYF,TGCGCCAGCAGCCAAGTGGGTGGGACAGCCGTTCCAGATACGCAGTATTTT,TRBD1,once,TRBJ2-3,TRBV4-1
CASSPDRESYYNEQFF,TGTGCCAGCAGTCCAGACCGGGAGTCGTATTACAATGAGCAGTTCTTC,.,medium-sized,TRBJ2-1,TRBV25-1
CASSFPYTPRGTDTQYF,TGTGCCAGCAGTTTTCCCTACACCCCCCGGGGCACAGATACGCAGTATTTT,.,.,TRBJ2-3,TRBV28
CASSAGPGDGNTIYF,TGTGCCAGCAGCGCGGGCCCAGGGGACGGAAACACCATATATTTT,.,few,TRBJ1-3,TRBV7-2